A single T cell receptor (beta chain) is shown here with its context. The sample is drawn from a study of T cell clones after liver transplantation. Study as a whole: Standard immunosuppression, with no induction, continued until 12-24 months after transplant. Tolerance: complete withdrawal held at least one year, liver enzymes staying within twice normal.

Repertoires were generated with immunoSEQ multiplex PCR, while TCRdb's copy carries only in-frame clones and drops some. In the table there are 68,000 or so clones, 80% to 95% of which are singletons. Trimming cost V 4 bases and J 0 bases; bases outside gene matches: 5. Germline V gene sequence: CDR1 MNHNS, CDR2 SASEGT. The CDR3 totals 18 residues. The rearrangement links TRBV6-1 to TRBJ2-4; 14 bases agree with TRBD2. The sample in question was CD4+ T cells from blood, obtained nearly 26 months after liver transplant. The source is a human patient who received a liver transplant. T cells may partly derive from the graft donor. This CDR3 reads CASSGLAGGLRAKNIQYF. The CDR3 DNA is TGTGCCAGCAGTGGACTAGCGGGAGGGCTTAGAGCCAAAAACATTCAGTACTTC.